These T cell receptor beta chains were read from a single sample in a study of T cell changes during pregnancy in multiple sclerosis. Sequencing was performed with immunoSEQ multiplex PCR; in TCRdb, only in-frame clones are kept and a portion is missing. The data show some 81,000 clones, approximately 91% seen once. The material was peripheral blood, obtained before pregnancy. These receptor sequences come from a female donor with multiple sclerosis, enrolled in a pregnancy study. CDR3s include the opening cysteine and the closing phenylalanine or tryptophan. Fields, in order: D gene, CDR3 length, V gene, J gene, clone size, CDR3 DNA, CDR3 protein. D genes are given only for firm matches. The size field is filled for only some rows; it gives once, few, many or a size class.

.	17	TRBV14	TRBJ2-1	.	TGTGCCAGCAGCCAAGACATCCGTGGGCTCTGGCACAATGAGCAGTTCTTC	CASSQDIRGLWHNEQFF
.	12	TRBV25-1	TRBJ2-5	.	TGTGCCAGCAGTGAAATGCGGGAGACCCAGTACTTC	CASSEMRETQYF
.	16	TRBV27	TRBJ1-5	.	TGTGCCAGCAGCTCCTCAGCCCCCCCGCGGAATCAGCCCCAGCATTTT	CASSSSAPPRNQPQHF
.	15	TRBV4-1	TRBJ1-1	few	TGCGCCAGCAGCCAAGGAGGTTTGTCGAACACTGAAGCTTTCTTT	CASSQGGLSNTEAFF
TRBD2	16	TRBV7-9	TRBJ2-3	.	TGTGCCAGCAGCTTGGGGGCGGCTAGCGGGGGAGATACGCAGTATTTT	CASSLGAASGGDTQYF
TRBD2	15	TRBV5-1	TRBJ2-3	once	TGCGCCAGCAGGATGAGCGGGGGGGACACAGATACGCAGTATTTT	CASRMSGGDTDTQYF
.	13	TRBV4-2	TRBJ2-2	.	TGTGCCAGCAGCCAAGATCTGGAGGGGGAGCTGTTTTTT	CASSQDLEGELFF
TRBD1	15	TRBV12-5	TRBJ2-7	.	TGTGCTAGTGGTTTGGGGGGACAGGGAGCCTACGAGCAGTACTTC	CASGLGGQGAYEQYF
TRBD1	14	TRBV2	TRBJ1-4	.	TGTGCCAGCAGTGAGACAGGGGGAAGTGAAAAACTGTTTTTT	CASSETGGSEKLFF
TRBD1	15	TRBV4-1	TRBJ1-2	.	TGCGCCAGCAGCCACACCGGGACAGGTGTCTATGGCTACACCTTC	CASSHTGTGVYGYTF
.	19	TRBV6-1	TRBJ1-1	.	TGTGCCAGCAGTGAAGCGATCAGGTCTTGGTTTGGGCTGAACACTGAAGCTTTCTTT	CASSEAIRSWFGLNTEAFF
.	19	TRBV11-2	TRBJ2-1	.	TGTGCCAGCAGCTTAGAAGGTTTTAGGGCGGGGACAGAGGTCGATGAGCAGTTCTTC	CASSLEGFRAGTEVDEQFF
.	13	TRBV6-1	TRBJ1-2	.	TGTGCCAGCAGCCTTGACCTAGCGGGGGGCTACACCTTC	CASSLDLAGGYTF
.	14	TRBV13	TRBJ1-4	.	TGTGCCAGCAGCTTAAGGGAGGCTAATGAAAAACTGTTTTTT	CASSLREANEKLFF
.	13	TRBV4-3	TRBJ2-3	.	TGCGCCAGCAGCCAAGATTTGGAGGATACGCAGTATTTT	CASSQDLEDTQYF
TRBD1	17	TRBV18	TRBJ1-6	.	TGTGCCAGCTCACCAGTTATGACAGGGGGGACTAATTCACCCCTCCACTTT	CASSPVMTGGTNSPLHF
TRBD2	16	TRBV5-1	TRBJ2-5	.	TGCGCCAGCAGCTCCCTTAGCGGGGGGAACCAAGAGACCCAGTACTTC	CASSSLSGGNQETQYF
.	15	TRBV15	TRBJ2-2	.	TGTGCCACCAGCAGAGACGGGACAAACACCGGGGAGCTGTTTTTT	CATSRDGTNTGELFF
.	13	TRBV30	TRBJ1-5	.	TGTGCCTGGAGTCGACAAGGGGATCAGCCCCAGCATTTT	CAWSRQGDQPQHF
.	14	TRBV5-4	TRBJ1-3	.	TGTGCCAGCAGCTTAAAAGGGACAGGAAACACCATATATTTT	CASSLKGTGNTIYF
TRBD1	13	TRBV7-7	TRBJ2-5	.	TGTGCTAGCAGCTGGGACAGAGAAGAGACCCAGTACTTC	CASSWDREETQYF
TRBD1	12	TRBV19	TRBJ1-1	.	TGTGCCAGTAGAGGGGGCTGGACTGAAGCTTTCTTT	CASRGGWTEAFF
.	15	TRBV2	TRBJ2-3	.	TGTGCCCTAGCTACGGGAAGTATGAGGACAGATACGCAGTATTTT	CALATGSMRTDTQYF
TRBD1	15	TRBV6-6	TRBJ1-6	.	TGTGCCAGCAGTTATCCCGGACAGGGGAGGACACCCCTCCACTTT	CASSYPGQGRTPLHF
TRBD1	12	TRBV29-1	TRBJ1-2	.	TGCAGCGTTGGGACAGGGGATACTGGCTACACCTTC	CSVGTGDTGYTF
TRBD2	17	TRBV10-3	TRBJ2-1	.	TGTGCCATCAGTGGACTAGCGGGGGGACGCTCCTACAATGAGCAGTTCTTC	CAISGLAGGRSYNEQFF
.	17	TRBV9	TRBJ2-6	.	TGTGCCAGCAGCGTATTCAGTGCCTCCTCTGGGGCCAACGTCCTGACTTTC	CASSVFSASSGANVLTF
.	13	TRBV5-1	TRBJ1-4	.	TGCGCCAGCAGCTTGGGGAGCAATGAAAAACTGTTTTTT	CASSLGSNEKLFF
TRBD2	15	TRBV5-4	TRBJ2-3	.	TGTGCCAGCAGCTTCACAGCGGGGGGGCAAGATACGCAGTATTTT	CASSFTAGGQDTQYF
TRBD2	16	TRBV27	TRBJ2-3	.	TGTGCCAGCAGTCGGTTAGCGGCGGGAGGGATGGATACGCAGTATTTT	CASSRLAAGGMDTQYF
.	16	TRBV7-9	TRBJ1-3	.	TGTGCCAGCAGCTTAAGGTCAGCGAGCTCTGGAAACACCATATATTTT	CASSLRSASSGNTIYF
TRBD1	16	TRBV2	TRBJ2-6	.	TGTGCCAGCAGGGGGACAGGGGGCTCTGGGGCCAACGTCCTGACTTTC	CASRGTGGSGANVLTF
.	12	TRBV2	TRBJ1-1	.	TGTGCCAGCTGGAGGTTGAACACTGAAGCTTTCTTT	CASWRLNTEAFF
TRBD1	14	TRBV5-6	TRBJ1-1	once	TGTGCCAGCAGCCCCAGGGGGCCGTACACTGAAGCTTTCTTT	CASSPRGPYTEAFF
.	13	TRBV9	TRBJ1-2	.	TGTGCCAGCAGACGCGACAGTTTAAATGGCTACACCTTC	CASRRDSLNGYTF
TRBD1	13	TRBV6-1	TRBJ2-5	.	TGTGCCAGCAGCATAGACAGGGAAGAGACCCAGTACTTC	CASSIDREETQYF
TRBD1	13	TRBV19	TRBJ1-2	.	TGTGCCAGTCAGACAGGGACGGGCTATGGCTACACCTTC	CASQTGTGYGYTF
.	15	TRBV7-9	TRBJ1-1	.	TGTGCCAGCAGCTTAGGGAGCCTTCAGGGCACTGAAGCTTTCTTT	CASSLGSLQGTEAFF
TRBD2	14	TRBV19	TRBJ2-5	once	TGTGCCAGTAGTATGGGGACTAGCCCAGAGACCCAGTACTTC	CASSMGTSPETQYF
TRBD1	16	TRBV10-1	TRBJ2-2	.	TGCGCCAGTAGCCCTTACAGGGGGCGCGTCACCGGGGAGCTGTTTTTT	CASSPYRGRVTGELFF
.	13	TRBV19	TRBJ1-2	.	TGTGCCAGTAGCCGTTCCTTGGGGCATGGCTACACCTTC	CASSRSLGHGYTF
.	14	TRBV28	TRBJ1-4	.	TGTGCCAGCAGTTCCAGAAACGGGGATGAAAAACTGTTTTTT	CASSSRNGDEKLFF
.	13	TRBV29-1	TRBJ2-5	.	TGCAGCGCGGCTCCGGGTCCCGTGGAGACCCAGTACTTC	CSAAPGPVETQYF
TRBD1	14	TRBV23-1	TRBJ1-1	.	TGCGCCAGCAGTCAATTCGGGACAGGGGCTGAAGCTTTCTTT	CASSQFGTGAEAFF
TRBD2	17	TRBV5-1	TRBJ2-3	.	TGCGCCAGCAGCCCCGGGACTAGCGGGACTAGCACAGATACGCAGTATTTT	CASSPGTSGTSTDTQYF
TRBD1	17	TRBV18	TRBJ2-1	.	TGTGCCAGCTCACGGAGTGGGGGGACAGGGGCCTACAATGAGCAGTTCTTC	CASSRSGGTGAYNEQFF
TRBD1	15	TRBV5-6	TRBJ1-6	.	TGTGCCAGCAGCCAGGGGGTAGGGATGGGTTCACCCCTCCACTTT	CASSQGVGMGSPLHF
.	14	TRBV21-1	TRBJ2-3	.	TGTGCCGGATGGACTAGCGGGGGGACAGATACGCAGTATTTT	CAGWTSGGTDTQYF